The entry below describes one T cell receptor beta chain. Only in-frame clones appear in the TCRdb table, and some are missing; sequencing was by immunoSEQ multiplex PCR. Here the sample spans some 180,000 clones, around four fifths being singletons. The sample originates from a study of blood T cell repertoires in COVID-19. CDR1 SNHLY and CDR2 FYNNEI come from the germline V gene. Trimming shortened V by 8 bases and J by 3 bases, and 14 bases separated the two germline ends. The CDR3 runs 13 residues. The receptor was isolated from a woman between 40 and 50 years old with COVID-19, enrolled during active disease. The sequenced sample consisted of peripheral blood. The rearrangement uses TRBV2 and TRBJ2-7; tentative D call: TRBD1 (7 bases). The chain's CDR3 is CASVPGGLYEQYF. The CDR3 DNA sequence: TGTGCCAGCGTCCCAGGGGGGCTCTACGAGCAGTACTTC.